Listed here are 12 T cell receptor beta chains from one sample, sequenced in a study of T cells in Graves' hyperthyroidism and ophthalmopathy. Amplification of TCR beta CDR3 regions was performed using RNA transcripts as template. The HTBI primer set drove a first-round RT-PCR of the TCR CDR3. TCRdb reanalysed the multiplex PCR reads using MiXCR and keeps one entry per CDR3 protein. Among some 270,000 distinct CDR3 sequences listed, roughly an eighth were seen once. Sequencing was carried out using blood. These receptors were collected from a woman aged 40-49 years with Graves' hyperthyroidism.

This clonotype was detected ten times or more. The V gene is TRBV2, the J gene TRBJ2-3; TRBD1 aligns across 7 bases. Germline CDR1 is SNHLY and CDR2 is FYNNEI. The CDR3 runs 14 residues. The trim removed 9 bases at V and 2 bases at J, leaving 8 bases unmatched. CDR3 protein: CARIPGTDTDTQYF. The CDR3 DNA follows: TGTGCCAGGATCCCCGGGACAGACACAGATACGCAGTATTTT.

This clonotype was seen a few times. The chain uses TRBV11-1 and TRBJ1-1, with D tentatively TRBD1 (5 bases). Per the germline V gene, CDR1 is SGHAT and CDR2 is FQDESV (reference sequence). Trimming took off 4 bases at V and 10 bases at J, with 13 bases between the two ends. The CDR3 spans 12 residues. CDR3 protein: CASSSLPGRAFF. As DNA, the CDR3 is TGTGCCAGCAGCTCACTCCCGGGACGAGCTTTCTTT.

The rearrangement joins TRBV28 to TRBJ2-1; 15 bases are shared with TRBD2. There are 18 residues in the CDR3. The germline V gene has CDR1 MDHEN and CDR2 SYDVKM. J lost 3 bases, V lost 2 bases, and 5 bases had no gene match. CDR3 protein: CASSLGTSGRFSYNEQFF. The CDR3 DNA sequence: TGTGCCAGCAGTTTAGGGACTAGCGGGAGGTTTAGCTACAATGAGCAGTTCTTC.

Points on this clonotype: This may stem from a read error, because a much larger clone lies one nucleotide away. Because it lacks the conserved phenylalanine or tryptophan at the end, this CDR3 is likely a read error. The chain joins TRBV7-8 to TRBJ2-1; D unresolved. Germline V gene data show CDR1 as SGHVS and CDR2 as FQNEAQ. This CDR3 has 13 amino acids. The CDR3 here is CVSRSVSYNEQFL. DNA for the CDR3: TGTGTCTCTCGGAGCGTATCCTACAATGAGCAGTTCCTC.

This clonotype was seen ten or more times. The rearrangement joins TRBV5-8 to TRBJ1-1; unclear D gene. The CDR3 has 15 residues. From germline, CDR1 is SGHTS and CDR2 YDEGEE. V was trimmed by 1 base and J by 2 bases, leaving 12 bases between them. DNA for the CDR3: TGTGCCAGCAGCTTGTTGTTCGAAGCCAACACTGAAGCTTTCTTT. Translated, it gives CASSLLFEANTEAFF.

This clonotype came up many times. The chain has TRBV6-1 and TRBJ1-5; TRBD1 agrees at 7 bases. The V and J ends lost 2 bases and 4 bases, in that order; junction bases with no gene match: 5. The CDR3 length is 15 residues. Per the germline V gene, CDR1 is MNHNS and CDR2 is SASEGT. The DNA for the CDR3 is TGTGCCAGCAGTGAAAGGGGACAGAAGAATCAGCCCCAGCATTTT. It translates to CASSERGQKNQPQHF.

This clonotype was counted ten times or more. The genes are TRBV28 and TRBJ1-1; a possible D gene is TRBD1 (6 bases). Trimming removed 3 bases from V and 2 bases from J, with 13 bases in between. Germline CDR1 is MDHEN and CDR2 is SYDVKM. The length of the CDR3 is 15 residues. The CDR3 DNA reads TGTGCCAGCAGTTTGGGGCAGGGGAAAAACACTGAAGCTTTCTTT. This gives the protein CASSLGQGKNTEAFF.

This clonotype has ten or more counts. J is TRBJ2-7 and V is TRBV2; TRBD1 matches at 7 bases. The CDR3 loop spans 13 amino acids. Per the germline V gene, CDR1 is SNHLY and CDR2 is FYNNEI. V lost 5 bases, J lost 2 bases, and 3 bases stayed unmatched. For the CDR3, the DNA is TGTGCCAGCAGTAGTGACAGGGCCTACGAGCAGTACTTC. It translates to CASSSDRAYEQYF.

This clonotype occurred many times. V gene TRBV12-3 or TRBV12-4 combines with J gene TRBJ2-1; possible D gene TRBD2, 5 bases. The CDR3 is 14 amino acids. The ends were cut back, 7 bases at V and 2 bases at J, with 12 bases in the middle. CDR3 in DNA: TGTGCCAGCACCCCCCCCGGGACCTACAATGAGCAGTTCTTC. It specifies CASTPPGTYNEQFF.

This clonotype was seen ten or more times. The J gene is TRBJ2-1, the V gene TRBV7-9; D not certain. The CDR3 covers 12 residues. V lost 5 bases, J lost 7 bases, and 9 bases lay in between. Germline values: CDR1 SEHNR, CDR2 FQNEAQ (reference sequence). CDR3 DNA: TGTGCCAGCAGCACGAGAGGAAATGAGCAGTTCTTC. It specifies CASSTRGNEQFF.

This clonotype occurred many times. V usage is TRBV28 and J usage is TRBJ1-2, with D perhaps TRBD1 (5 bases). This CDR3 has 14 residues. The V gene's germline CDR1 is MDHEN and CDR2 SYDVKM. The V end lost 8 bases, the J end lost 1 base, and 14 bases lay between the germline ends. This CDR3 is CASVSGGGNYGYTF. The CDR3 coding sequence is TGTGCCAGCGTTTCTGGGGGGGGTAACTATGGCTACACCTTC.

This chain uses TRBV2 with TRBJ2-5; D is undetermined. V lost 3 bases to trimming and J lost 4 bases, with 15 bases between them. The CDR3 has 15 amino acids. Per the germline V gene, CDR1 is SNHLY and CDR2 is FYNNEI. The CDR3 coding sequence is TGTGCCAGCAGTGATTGGTCAGGCTACGGAGAGACCCAGTACTTC. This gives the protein CASSDWSGYGETQYF.